This passage covers 24 T cell receptor beta chains from one sample sequenced in a study of CD8+ T cells in alopecia areata. RNA extraction was followed by reverse transcription into cDNA, which acted as the sequencing template. Profiled with immunoSEQ multiplex PCR; TCRdb holds only in-frame clones, not every one. The table has about 98,000 clones, 35% to 50% seen once; the top ten hold 0.79%. The specimen sequenced was CD4+ T cells sorted from blood. These receptors all stem from a human donor with alopecia areata.

This clone was seen more than once but under ten times. The chain carries TRBV28 and TRBJ2-7, with D perhaps matching TRBD1 (6 bases). This CDR3 has 13 amino acids. V gave up 8 bases and J gave up 4 bases, with 15 bases separating them. In germline, CDR1 is MDHEN, CDR2 SYDVKM. DNA of the CDR3: TGTGCCAGCTCTAGGGGCAGGGGTTACGAGCAGTACTTC. Amino acid sequence: CASSRGRGYEQYF.

V and J are TRBV18 and TRBJ2-7; TRBD1 matches 7 bases. The CDR3 length is 14 residues. The V gene end was trimmed by 2 bases and the J gene end by 3 bases; junction bases not matched to a gene: 4. The germline V gene has CDR1 KGHSH and CDR2 LQKENI. The CDR3: CASSPGQDYYEQYF. CDR3 in DNA: TGTGCCAGCTCACCAGGACAGGATTACTACGAGCAGTACTTC.

This chain uses TRBV30 with TRBJ2-3, with 9 bases that match TRBD2. The CDR3 loop spans 15 amino acids. Germline CDR1 is GTSNPN and CDR2 is SVGIG (reference sequence). Trimming took 4 bases from V and 2 from J; bases not matched to a gene: 7. CDR3 in amino acids: CAWTTLAGITDTQYF. The CDR3 bases are TGTGCCTGGACCACCCTAGCGGGAATCACAGATACGCAGTATTTT.

V usage is TRBV7-9 and J usage is TRBJ1-2; no clear D. V was shortened by 2 bases and J by 0 bases, with 19 bases between the two germline ends. The germline CDR1 and CDR2 sequences are SEHNR and FQNEAQ (reference sequence). The CDR3 totals 18 residues. The DNA for the CDR3 is TGTGCCAGCAGCTTATACGCCTCACCAGATTTAGCTAACTATGGCTACACCTTC. Residues: CASSLYASPDLANYGYTF.

The chain combines TRBV30 with TRBJ2-3, with TRBD2 identical over 8 bases. V lost 2 bases, J lost 4 bases, and 5 bases stayed unmatched. Germline assignment: CDR1 GTSNPN and CDR2 SVGIG (reference sequence). CDR3 length: 14 residues. DNA for the CDR3: TGTGCCTGGAGTATCCGGGAGGGGGCAGATACGCAGTATTTT. As protein: CAWSIREGADTQYF.

The J gene is TRBJ1-1, the V gene TRBV30; D gene uncertain. The CDR3 is 13 residues long. V was shortened by 5 bases and J by 3 bases, with 13 bases between the two germline ends. Germline assignment: CDR1 GTSNPN and CDR2 SVGIG (reference sequence). CDR3 in DNA: TGTGCCTGGCAACGAGGTAGGCACACTGAAGCTTTCTTT. Amino acid sequence: CAWQRGRHTEAFF.

The chain recombines TRBV29-1 with TRBJ2-5, with 8 bases lining up with TRBD2. Germline values: CDR1 SQVTM, CDR2 ANQGSEA. The CDR3 length is 13 residues. After removal of 4 bases from V and 1 base from J, the junction contained 2 bases not matched to a gene. The CDR3 DNA follows: TGCAGCGTTGTAGCGGGACCCCAAGAGACCCAGTACTTC. It translates to CSVVAGPQETQYF.

This clone appeared a few times. The chain employs TRBV30 and TRBJ1-3; D uncertain. The CDR3 extends over 13 amino acids. Germline-derived CDR1 and CDR2 are GTSNPN and SVGIG (reference sequence). Trimming cost V 5 bases and J 0 bases, with 8 bases left between them. CDR3 nucleotides: TGTGCCTGGGACATTAACTCTGGAAACACCATATATTTT. Translation: CAWDINSGNTIYF.

The sample holds a few counts of this clone. The chain combines TRBV29-1 with TRBJ2-1; a possible D gene is TRBD1 (5 bases). Per germline, CDR1 SQVTM and CDR2 ANQGSEA. Trimming cost V 5 bases and J 0 bases, with 11 bases left between them. This CDR3 has 14 residues. The CDR3 loop is CSVPDSYSYNEQFF. The CDR3 DNA reads as TGCAGCGTTCCCGACAGTTACTCCTACAATGAGCAGTTCTTC.

The rearrangement uses TRBV30 and TRBJ2-2; TRBD2 aligns across 8 bases. In germline, CDR1 is GTSNPN, CDR2 SVGIG (reference sequence). The V gene end was trimmed by 3 bases and the J gene end by 0 bases; junction bases not matched to a gene: 3. The CDR3 runs 15 residues. The CDR3 loop is CAWSQGLANTGELFF. CDR3 DNA: TGTGCCTGGAGCCAGGGACTAGCGAACACCGGGGAGCTGTTTTTT.

The chain links TRBV6-6 to TRBJ2-7; 14 bases agree with TRBD2. Germline CDR1 is MNHNY and CDR2 is SVGAGI (reference sequence). This CDR3 has 14 residues. The trim removed 5 bases at V and 5 bases at J, leaving 2 bases unmatched. CDR3: CASSGTSGSHEQYF. CDR3 in DNA: TGTGCCAGCAGTGGGACTAGCGGGAGCCACGAGCAGTACTTC.

This chain joins TRBV9 and TRBJ1-4; 8 bases map to TRBD1. Germline trimming cut 4 bases from V and 4 bases from J; bases unmatched to any gene: 3. The CDR3 loop spans 14 amino acids. Germline CDR1 is SGDLS and CDR2 is YYNGEE. CDR3 sequence (DNA): TGTGCCAGCAGCCCCGGACAGGGTAATGAAAAACTGTTTTTT. Protein: CASSPGQGNEKLFF.

The V gene is TRBV28, the J gene TRBJ2-7; D is ambiguous. V lost 11 bases and J 3 bases, leaving 11 bases between the germline ends. CDR1 MDHEN and CDR2 SYDVKM come from the germline V gene. The CDR3 has 11 amino acids. The CDR3 reads CASTVNYEQYF. CDR3 nucleotide sequence: TGTGCCTCTACGGTAAACTACGAGCAGTACTTC.

CDR3: CSVEEWGTDTQYF. CDR3 nucleotide sequence: TGCAGCGTTGAAGAATGGGGCACAGATACGCAGTATTTT. The chain links TRBV29-1 to TRBJ2-3; unclear D gene. V was clipped by 0 bases and J by 1 base, with 5 bases between them. Germline V CDR1 and CDR2: SQVTM, ANQGSEA. The CDR3 is 13 residues long.

V gene TRBV29-1 combines with J gene TRBJ2-5, with D perhaps assigned TRBD1 or TRBD2 (6 bases each). Per germline, CDR1 SQVTM and CDR2 ANQGSEA. This CDR3 spans 15 amino acids. V was trimmed by 4 bases and J by 5 bases, leaving 20 bases between them. This CDR3 reads CSVGTNRDRGETQYF. The CDR3 bases are TGCAGCGTTGGCACGAACAGGGACCGGGGGGAGACCCAGTACTTC.

The J gene is TRBJ1-5, the V gene TRBV18; TRBD1 matches at 8 bases. The V gene end was trimmed by 2 bases and the J gene end by 7 bases; junction bases not matched to a gene: 4. The CDR3 is made up of 14 amino acids. Germline CDR1 and CDR2: KGHSH and LQKENI. The CDR3 loop is CASSPGQGGQPQHF. CDR3 bases: TGTGCCAGCTCACCAGGACAGGGAGGCCAGCCCCAGCATTTT.

V and J are TRBV5-1 and TRBJ1-2, with TRBD1 matching 7 bases. Germline V gene sequence: CDR1 SGHRS, CDR2 YFSETQ. The CDR3 has 15 amino acids. J lost 4 bases, V lost 7 bases, and 13 bases had no gene match. The CDR3 region has the DNA TGCGCCAGCGGCCCCCCCGGGACAGACGGCTATGGCTACACCTTC. It translates to CASGPPGTDGYGYTF.

The V gene is TRBV21-1, the J gene TRBJ2-7; the table calls TRBD2, which could not be checked here. TRBV21-1 is marked as a pseudogene. The CDR3 has 17 residues. CDR3 coding DNA: TGTGCCAGCAGCAAAGCGCTAGAAGCGGGAGAAATTGGCGAGCAGTACTTC. Its protein is CASSKALEAGEIGEQYF.

J is TRBJ1-1 and V is TRBV29-1, with TRBD1 identical over 7 bases. The CDR3 loop spans 18 amino acids. Germline V gene sequence: CDR1 SQVTM, CDR2 ANQGSEA. V lost 5 bases and J lost 0; bases outside the gene matches: 18. The CDR3 region is CSVRVRDSKVFMNTEAFF. CDR3 DNA sequence: TGCAGCGTTAGGGTCCGGGACAGCAAAGTGTTCATGAACACTGAAGCTTTCTTT.

Worth noting for this clone: This same CDR3 is encoded by further DNA sequences in the sample. The chain combines TRBV29-1 with TRBJ2-5, with 7 bases matching TRBD1. CDR3 size: 12 residues. From germline, CDR1 is SQVTM and CDR2 ANQGSEA. V lost 4 bases and J lost 2; bases outside the gene matches: 1. The DNA of the CDR3 is TGCAGCGTTGGCAGGGGGCAAGAGACCCAGTACTTC. Encoded protein: CSVGRGQETQYF.

This chain connects TRBV14 to TRBJ2-5, with no clear D. Germline CDR1 reads SGHDN; CDR2 reads FVKESK. The CDR3 is 13 amino acids. V lost 4 bases and J 5 bases, leaving 11 bases between the germline ends. CDR3 amino acids: CASSPGQVETQYF. The CDR3 nucleotides are TGTGCCAGCAGCCCAGGCCAGGTCGAGACCCAGTACTTC.

The chain links TRBV29-1 to TRBJ2-2; D possibly corresponds to TRBD1 (5 bases). V was shortened by 7 bases and J by 6 bases, with 15 bases between the two germline ends. This CDR3 is built from 13 residues. Looked up from germline, CDR1 is SQVTM and CDR2 is ANQGSEA. CDR3 in amino acids: CSARSGSAGELFF. CDR3 DNA sequence: TGCAGCGCTCGATCAGGGTCCGCCGGGGAGCTGTTTTTT.

A few counts support this clone. The chain employs TRBV30 and TRBJ2-7; the match to TRBD2 covers 7 bases. Trimming removed 3 bases from V and 0 bases from J; junction bases left unmatched: 5. The CDR3 has 14 amino acids. The germline gives CDR1 GTSNPN, CDR2 SVGIG (reference sequence). Written as DNA, the CDR3 is TGTGCCTGGAGCGTCGGGGGGTCCTCCTACGAGCAGTACTTC. Its translation is CAWSVGGSSYEQYF.

This clone was recorded once. CDR3 loop: CAWRITQIDTQYF. CDR3 nucleotides: TGTGCCTGGAGAATCACCCAGATTGATACGCAGTATTTT. The rearrangement uses TRBV30 and TRBJ2-3, with D unclear. Between the trimmed V and J ends, which lost 3 bases and 6 bases, there was a span of 13 bases. CDR3 size: 13 residues. In germline, CDR1 is GTSNPN, CDR2 SVGIG (reference sequence).